This TCR beta chain was obtained from a study of T cells after yellow fever vaccination (dated by TCRdb to about 2019). A note on the overall study: The SMART-Seq v4 Ultra Low Input RNA kit was used to prepare libraries from fractions with low cell numbers. Two healthy male donors, one aged 18 to 30 and one aged 30 to 40 years, made up the cohort. To follow T-cell clones before and after both primary and booster YFV17D yellow fever vaccination, bulk TCR alpha and beta repertoires underwent longitudinal sequencing. Blood samples were taken at several timepoints before and after primary and secondary immunization, and bulk PBMC replicates and cell subsets were isolated. Here is what the overall study found, with its caveats: Compared with the primary T-cell response, the secondary T-cell response was faster but weaker, reaching its peak on day 5 rather than on day 15. After the booster, most clones that had expanded after primary vaccination were detected again (over 95% of CD4 and more than 85% of CD8), suggesting broad maintenance of memory. A small share of clonotypes was detected in both CD4 and CD8 compartments, with the overlap likely arising from convergent recombination. The study included only two donors, which limits how far the findings can be generalized. Computational filtering was required because FACS-sorted repertoires could contain abundant contaminating clonotypes from the bulk population.

The sequencer listed for this sample is Illumina NovaSeq 6000. Synthesis of TCR cDNA relied on 5'RACE template switching, a step that introduced a universal primer site along with unique molecular identifiers. Priming for cDNA synthesis came from both the TCR alpha and TCR beta constant segments. Library amplification involved two PCR steps, and the second step added sample barcodes and sequencing adapters. Sequencing of the libraries was done on either Illumina HiSeq 2500 (2x100 bp) or NovaSeq (2x150 bp). On the study's bioinformatics: Reads were demultiplexed and collapsed into UMI consensus sequences with MIGEC, and V(D)J alignment was performed with MiXCR. Vaccine-responding clonotypes were defined with edgeR using replicate PBMC samples, requiring FDR below 0.01 and a log2 fold change above 5 up to day 15. Each bulk clonotype received a CD4 or CD8 identity based on whether the sequenced CD4 or CD8 repertoire contained that clonotype at higher abundance. TCRdb applied fastp at Q25 and MiXCR to the public reads, then kept only in-frame beta chains. Each record represents a unique CDR3 protein, reported with the most common genes and DNA among its rows. The V and J calls come from TCRdb's annotation, not from the publication. The table for this sample lists approximately 330,000 distinct CDR3 sequences; about 4% of them were counted only once. The biggest ten clones account for roughly 25% of the sample.

CDR1 and CDR2, looked up from the germline V gene, are SQVTM and ANQGSEA. Spanning cysteine to phenylalanine, the CDR3 consists of 12 amino acids. Only CDR3 DNA is held: 36 bases, read in frame from base 1. V loses 7 bases at its end and J loses 5 bases; junction bases beyond the gene matches: 6. The sample holds a few counts of this clonotype. This clone's antigen is unknown. Base quality data are lacking; no much larger clone is found one base away. The treatment or condition label here, explained by the study, means: live attenuated yellow fever vaccine strain. Two biological replicates of bulk PBMCs were collected at each blood-draw timepoint. PBMCs were isolated from peripheral blood using a standard Ficoll-Paque protocol. TriZol was used to extract RNA from bulk PBMCs, from CD4 and CD8 fractions, and from dextramer-positive and dextramer-negative fractions.

The input for sequencing was PBMCs, taken 5 days after the yellow fever booster vaccination. The V gene is TRBV29-1 and the J gene is TRBJ1-1, with TRBD1 matching 8 junction bases. The source of this sequence is a young man who received the YFV17D yellow fever vaccine. The CDR3 region reads CSGGTGGTEAFF. The DNA is as follows: TGCAGCGGGGGGACAGGAGGAACTGAAGCTTTCTTT.